This entry lists 9 T cell receptor beta chains sequenced from one sample in a study of regulatory T cells in long-lasting Graves disease. This sample's time point: newly diagnosed GD, antithyroid drugs for less than 3 months. There was RNA extracted from PBMCs, and the TCR library was made from it. For TCR beta, libraries came from iRepertoire HTBI primers and Arm-PCR of CDR3 regions. TCRdb re-called the multiplex PCR reads through MiXCR, storing one row per CDR3 protein. Altogether 500,000 to 700,000 distinct CDR3 sequences are present, less than 20% being singletons, with the ten largest covering 15% to 20%. These records were also assigned to another study, of T cells in Graves' hyperthyroidism and ophthalmopathy.

This sample comprised peripheral blood mononuclear cells (PBMCs), obtained at new diagnosis, from a patient treated with antithyroid drugs. Source of these receptors: a woman aged 25 to 45 with Graves disease.

The chain couples TRBV30 to TRBJ2-1, with TRBD2 matching over 13 bases. Germline CDR1 reads GTSNPN; CDR2 reads SVGIG (reference sequence). The CDR3 is 14 amino acids. V dropped 3 bases and J dropped 10; count of bases not matched to a gene: 6. The CDR3: CAWRGLAGAREQFF. The CDR3 nucleotides read TGTGCCTGGAGAGGACTAGCGGGAGCTCGGGAGCAGTTCTTC.

This clonotype was seen ten or more times. This sequence joins TRBV7-8 and TRBJ1-2; no definite D call. The V gene's germline CDR1 is SGHVS and CDR2 FQNEAQ. The CDR3 is made up of 13 amino acids. Trimming removed 0 bases at V and 4 bases at J, with 6 bases between. CDR3 in amino acids: CASSLASGYGYTF. In DNA, the CDR3 is TGTGCCAGCAGCTTAGCAAGCGGCTATGGCTACACCTTC.

This clonotype has a count of ten or more. The rearrangement joins TRBV7-9 to TRBJ2-1; D perhaps matches TRBD1 (6 bases). Germline CDR1 SEHNR, CDR2 FQNEAQ (reference sequence). The CDR3 is 17 residues long. V was clipped by 9 bases and J by 3 bases, with 24 bases between them. Written as DNA, the CDR3 is TGTGCCAGTACGTTCGGCAGAGCCAGGGGATTCTACAATGAGCAGTTCTTC. Its translation is CASTFGRARGFYNEQFF.

This clonotype came up a few times. The chain joins TRBV6-4 to TRBJ1-2, with unresolved D. This CDR3 has 13 residues. The germline gives CDR1 MRHNA, CDR2 SNTAGT. Trimming shortened V by 6 bases and J by 8 bases, and 16 bases separated the two germline ends. The CDR3 DNA reads TGTGCCAGCAGCGCCCTCCCGGGCCAAGGCTACACCTTC. Its translation is CASSALPGQGYTF.

In this sample, this clonotype turned up a few times. The chain joins TRBV15 to TRBJ2-4; no reliable D call. In germline, CDR1 is LNHNV, CDR2 YYDKDF (reference sequence). This CDR3 has 13 amino acids. The V gene lost 0 bases and the J gene lost 9 bases, with 9 bases spanning the gap. The CDR3 coding sequence is TGTGCCACCAGCAGAGAAAGGCGGAGCATTCAGTACTTC. Translated: CATSRERRSIQYF.

V is TRBV9 and J is TRBJ2-2, with 11 bases aligning to TRBD2. This CDR3 region has 16 residues. Germline assignment: CDR1 SGDLS and CDR2 YYNGEE. Germline trimming cut 0 bases from V and 6 bases from J; bases unmatched to any gene: 4. The CDR3 spells CASSVGLAGIAGELFF. CDR3 nucleotide sequence: TGTGCCAGCAGCGTAGGACTAGCGGGAATCGCCGGGGAGCTGTTTTTT.

This chain uses TRBV20-1 with TRBJ2-1, with TRBD2 matching over 8 bases. The CDR3 consists of 16 residues. The germline V gene has CDR1 DFQATT and CDR2 SNEGSKA (reference sequence). V dropped 6 bases and J dropped 9; count of bases not matched to a gene: 19. The CDR3: CSAPDRAGVSFSEQFF. The DNA of the CDR3 is TGCAGTGCCCCTGACCGAGCGGGAGTCTCTTTCAGTGAGCAGTTCTTC.

This clonotype was detected many times. The V gene is TRBV7-2, the J gene TRBJ1-1; perhaps TRBD1 as D (6 bases). Germline-derived CDR1 and CDR2 are SGHTA and FQGNSA. The CDR3 sequence is 14 residues long. The V and J ends lost 1 base and 5 bases respectively, with 11 bases between them. The CDR3 bases are TGTGCCAGCAGCTTAGGTTGGGACACTACTGAAGCTTTCTTT. This encodes CASSLGWDTTEAFF.

This clonotype has a count of ten or more. The chain uses TRBV27 and TRBJ2-1; D might be TRBD2 (6 bases). The CDR3 length is 16 residues. Germline lookup yields CDR1 MNHEY and CDR2 SMNVEV (reference sequence). V was shortened by 4 bases and J by 0 bases, with 13 bases between the two germline ends. In DNA, the CDR3 is TGTGCCAGCAGTTACTCGGGGGTAAGCTCCTACAATGAGCAGTTCTTC. Translation: CASSYSGVSSYNEQFF.